This T cell receptor (beta chain) is drawn from a study of shared clonotypes between healthy human individuals. Several immunoSEQ plates held equal portions of the genomic DNA taken from each subset. Produced via immunoSEQ multiplex PCR; TCRdb's table is partial and in-frame only. The top ten hold 0.37% of the sample, which has roughly 2.2 million clones, 85% to 95% seen once. On this clone itself: What it recognizes is unknown.

Whole-study findings and limits: For sorted subsets, rarefaction showed incomplete sequencing despite large depth.

The TCR comes from a man aged 18 to 30 in good health. Some clones in this sample may be carry-over from other donors' samples. Sequences were obtained from naive CD4+ T cells from PBMCs. Stated subset: CD45RA+ positively selected.

The CDR3 coding sequence is TGCGCCAGCAGCTTGGACGCCACGAAGACCTCCTCAAGCTCCTACAATGAGCAGTTCTTC. Protein product: CASSLDATKTSSSSYNEQFF. The rearrangement joins TRBV5-1 to TRBJ2-1; D remains unclear. V was clipped by 0 bases and J by 0 bases, with 22 bases between them. CDR3 length equals 20 residues. Germline V gene sequence: CDR1 SGHRS, CDR2 YFSETQ.